This T cell receptor beta chain appears in the sequencing data of a study of blood T cell repertoires in COVID-19. Losses at the gene ends were 3 bases for V and 4 bases for J; bases not matched to a gene: 8. The CDR3 has 15 residues. Per the germline V gene, CDR1 is KGHSH and CDR2 is LQKENI. This clone was seen once. In the original processing: Amplifying reference gene primers gave estimates of nucleated cell counts. The protocol was immunoSEQ multiplex PCR, while the TCRdb copy is restricted to in-frame clones and leaves out a portion. V, J and clone size are taken as reported in that table, and D and trimming were inferred from the DNA itself. Here the sample spans some 160,000 clones, approximately 80% being singletons.

This chain joins TRBV18 and TRBJ1-2; 7 nucleotides agree with TRBD1. Sequencing was carried out using peripheral blood. This receptor was taken from a man aged 70 or older who had recovered from COVID-19. The CDR3 nucleotides are TGTGCCAGCTCACCGCAGGACAGGATCTCCTATGGCTACACCTTC. Its translation is CASSPQDRISYGYTF.